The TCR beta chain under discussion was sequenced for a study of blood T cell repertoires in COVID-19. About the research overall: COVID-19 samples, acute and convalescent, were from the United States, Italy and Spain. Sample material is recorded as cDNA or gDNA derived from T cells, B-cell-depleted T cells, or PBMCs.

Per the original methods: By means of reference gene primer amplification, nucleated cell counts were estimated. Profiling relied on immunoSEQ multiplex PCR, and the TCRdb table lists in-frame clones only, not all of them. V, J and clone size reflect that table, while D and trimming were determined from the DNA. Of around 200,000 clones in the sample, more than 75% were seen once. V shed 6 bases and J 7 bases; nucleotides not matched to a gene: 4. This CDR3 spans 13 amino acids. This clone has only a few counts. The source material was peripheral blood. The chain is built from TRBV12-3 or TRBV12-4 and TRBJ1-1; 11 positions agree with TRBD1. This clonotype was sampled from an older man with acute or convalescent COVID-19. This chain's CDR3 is CASRGQGENEAFF. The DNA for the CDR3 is TGTGCCAGCAGGGGACAGGGGGAGAATGAAGCTTTCTTT.